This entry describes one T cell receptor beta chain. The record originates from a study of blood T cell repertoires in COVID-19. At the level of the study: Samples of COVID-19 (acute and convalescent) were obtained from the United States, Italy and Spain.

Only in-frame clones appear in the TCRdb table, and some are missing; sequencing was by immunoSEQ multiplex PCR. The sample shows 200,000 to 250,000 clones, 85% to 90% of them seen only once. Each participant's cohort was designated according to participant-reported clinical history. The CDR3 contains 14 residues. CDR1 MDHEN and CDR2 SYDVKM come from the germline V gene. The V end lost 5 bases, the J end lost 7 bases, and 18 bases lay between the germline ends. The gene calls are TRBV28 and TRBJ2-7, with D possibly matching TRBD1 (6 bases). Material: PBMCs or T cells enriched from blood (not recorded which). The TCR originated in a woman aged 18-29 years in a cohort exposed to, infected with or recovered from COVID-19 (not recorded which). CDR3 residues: CASSRSAGVGEQYF. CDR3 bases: TGTGCCAGCAGTAGGTCCGCAGGGGTGGGGGAGCAGTACTTC.